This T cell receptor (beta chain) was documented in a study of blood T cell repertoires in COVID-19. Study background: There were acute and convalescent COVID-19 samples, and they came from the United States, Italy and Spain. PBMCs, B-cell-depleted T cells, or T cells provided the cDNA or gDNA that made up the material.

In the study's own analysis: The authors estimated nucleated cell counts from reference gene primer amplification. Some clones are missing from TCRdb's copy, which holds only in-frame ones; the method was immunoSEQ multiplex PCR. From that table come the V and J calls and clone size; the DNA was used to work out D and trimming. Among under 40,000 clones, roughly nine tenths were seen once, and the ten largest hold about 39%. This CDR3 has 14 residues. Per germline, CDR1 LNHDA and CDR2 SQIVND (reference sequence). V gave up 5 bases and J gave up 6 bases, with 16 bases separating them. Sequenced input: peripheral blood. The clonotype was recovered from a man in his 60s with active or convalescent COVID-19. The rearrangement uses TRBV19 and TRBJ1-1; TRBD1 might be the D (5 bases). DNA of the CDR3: TGTGCCAGTAGTGTCAAGGGGCGAAGGGCTGAAGCTTTCTTT. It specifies CASSVKGRRAEAFF.